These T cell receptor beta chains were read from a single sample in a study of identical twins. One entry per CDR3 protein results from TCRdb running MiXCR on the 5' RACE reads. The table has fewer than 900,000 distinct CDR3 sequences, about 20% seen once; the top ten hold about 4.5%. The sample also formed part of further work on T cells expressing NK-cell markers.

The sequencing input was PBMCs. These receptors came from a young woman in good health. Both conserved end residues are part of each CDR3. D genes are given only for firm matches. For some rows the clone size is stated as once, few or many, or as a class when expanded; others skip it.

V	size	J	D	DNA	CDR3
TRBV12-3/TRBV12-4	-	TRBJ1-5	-	TGTGCCAGCAAAAATGCTACTCAGGGTCAGCCCCAGCATTTT	CASKNATQGQPQHF
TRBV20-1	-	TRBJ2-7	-	TGCAGTGTTCTCCTCCAGGACTCCTACGAGCAGTACTTC	CSVLLQDSYEQYF
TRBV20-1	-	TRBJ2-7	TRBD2	TGCAGTGCTAGACCCAAGGGCGGAGCGGGGTATTTAGAGCAGTACTTC	CSARPKGGAGYLEQYF
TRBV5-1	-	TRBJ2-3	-	TGCGCCAGCAGCTGGCCCACTAGCACAGATACGCAGTATTTT	CASSWPTSTDTQYF
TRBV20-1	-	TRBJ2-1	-	TGCAGTGCCGGACCCCGGAGTGAGCAGTTCTTC	CSAGPRSEQFF
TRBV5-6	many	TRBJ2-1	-	TGTGCCAGCAGCTTGGACTGGGCGGGTGAGGTAAATGAGCAGTTCTTC	CASSLDWAGEVNEQFF
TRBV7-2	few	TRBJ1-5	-	TGTGCCAGCAGCTTGATAGACGGCAGGAATCAGCCCCAGCATTTT	CASSLIDGRNQPQHF
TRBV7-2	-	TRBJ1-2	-	TGTGCCAGCAGCTTAGAGGCGGAGGGAGCCAGGGGCTACACCTTC	CASSLEAEGARGYTF
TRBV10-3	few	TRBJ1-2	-	TGTGCCACAAGGACGCACTATGGCTACACCTTC	CATRTHYGYTF
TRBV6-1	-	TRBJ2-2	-	TGTGCCAGCAACCGGGACCGAGGTACCGGGGAGCTGTTTTTT	CASNRDRGTGELFF
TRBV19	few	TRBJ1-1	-	TGTGCCAGTAGTTCGTGGGGCAGAGGGGAAGCGAACACTGAAGCTTTCTTT	CASSSWGRGEANTEAFF
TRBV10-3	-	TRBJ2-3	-	TGTGCCGCGGGGGCGACTAGCACAGATACGCAGTATTTT	CAAGATSTDTQYF
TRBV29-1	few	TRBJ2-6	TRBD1	TGCAGCGTTGGAGGGGGCCGATACTCTGGGGCCAACGTCCTGACTTTC	CSVGGGRYSGANVLTF
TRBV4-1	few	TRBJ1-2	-	TGCGCCAGCAGCCGACTAGACAGGCCGGCGAACTATGGCTACACCTTC	CASSRLDRPANYGYTF
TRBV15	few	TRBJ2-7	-	TGTGCCACCAGCAGAGATCCCAAGAGCGAGCAGTACTTC	CATSRDPKSEQYF
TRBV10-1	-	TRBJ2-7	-	TGCGCCAGCAGTGATCCAGGACTTTCCTACGAGCAGTACTTC	CASSDPGLSYEQYF
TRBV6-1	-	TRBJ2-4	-	TGTGCCAGCAGCCCGCGGGGAGGAGACATTCAGTACTTC	CASSPRGGDIQYF
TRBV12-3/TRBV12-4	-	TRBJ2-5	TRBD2	TGTGCCAGCGTCTTTAGCGGGGGGGCTGGAGAGACCCAGTACTTC	CASVFSGGAGETQYF
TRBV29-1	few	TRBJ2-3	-	TGCAGCGTTGAAATGCGGACAGACGACACAGATACGCAGTATTTT	CSVEMRTDDTDTQYF
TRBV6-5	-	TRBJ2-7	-	TGTGCCAGCAGTTACTCGATCGGGGCTGACTACGAGCAGTACTTC	CASSYSIGADYEQYF
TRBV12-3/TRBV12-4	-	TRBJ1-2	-	TGTGCCAGCAGGGCTAACAGGGCAACTTATGGCTACACCTTC	CASRANRATYGYTF
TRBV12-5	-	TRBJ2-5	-	TGTGCTAGTGTTTCGGGGGGGACAGCCCAAGAGACCCAGTACTTC	CASVSGGTAQETQYF
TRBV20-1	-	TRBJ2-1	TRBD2	TGCAGTGCTAGACGAGCCCCGGGAGGGGGACTAGCAAGGGTGCATGAGCAGTTCTTC	CSARRAPGGGLARVHEQFF
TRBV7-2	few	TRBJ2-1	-	TGTGCCAGCAGCTTAGAAGGTGGCGGGGAGCAGTTCTTC	CASSLEGGGEQFF
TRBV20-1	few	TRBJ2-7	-	TGCAGTGCTAGGGCCGTGTCCGATGGCGAGCAGTACTTC	CSARAVSDGEQYF
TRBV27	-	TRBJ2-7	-	TGCGCCAGCAGCTCCCTCCACGAGCAGTACTTC	CASSSLHEQYF
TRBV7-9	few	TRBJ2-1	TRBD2	TGTGCCAGCAGTCACCGACTAGCGGGGGGGAATGAGCAGTTCTTC	CASSHRLAGGNEQFF
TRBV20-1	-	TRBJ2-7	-	TGCAGTGCTAGTGGGCGGGACCCTTACGAGCAGTACTTC	CSASGRDPYEQYF
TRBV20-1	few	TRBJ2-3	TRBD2	TGCAGTGCTAGTGTCCTTATCACCCCGGGACTAGCGGGATCTGGAGATACGCAGTATTTT	CSASVLITPGLAGSGDTQYF
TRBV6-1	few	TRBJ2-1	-	TGTGCCAGCAGCGGACAGCAGTTTTACAATGAGCAGTTCTTC	CASSGQQFYNEQFF
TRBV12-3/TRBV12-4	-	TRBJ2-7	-	TGTGCCAGCAGTCCGTACAAGGCCTTAACCTACGAGCAGTACTTC	CASSPYKALTYEQYF
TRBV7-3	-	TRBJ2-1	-	TGTGCCAGCAGCTTAACCAGGGTGCCGTTCTTC	CASSLTRVPFF
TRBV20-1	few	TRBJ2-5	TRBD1	TGCAGTGCTCAGGACATGGCAGGGGGTGAGACCCAGTACTTC	CSAQDMAGGETQYF
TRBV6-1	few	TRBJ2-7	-	TGTGCCAGCAGTCTATACAGGGTAAGAGAGCAGTACTTC	CASSLYRVREQYF
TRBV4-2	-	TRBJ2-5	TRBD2	TGTGCCAGCAGCCAAGATGGATGGACTAGCGGGGAACAGTACTTC	CASSQDGWTSGEQYF
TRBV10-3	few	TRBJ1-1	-	TGTGCCATCAGTGAGTCGGTTGAGAACACTGAAGCTTTCTTT	CAISESVENTEAFF
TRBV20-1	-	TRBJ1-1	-	TGCAGTGCTACCTTACTCGGCCCTCAAGTCCGGGCTTTCTTT	CSATLLGPQVRAFF
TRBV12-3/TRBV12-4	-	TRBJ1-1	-	TGTGCCAGCAGCTCCAGACAGGCACATGAAGCTTTCTTT	CASSSRQAHEAFF
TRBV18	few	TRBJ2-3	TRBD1	TGTGCCAGCTCACCAGGACAGGCGGAGACAGATACGCAGTATTTT	CASSPGQAETDTQYF
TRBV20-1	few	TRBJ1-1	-	TGCAGTGCTAGAGATACAGGGAGTAGGACTGAAGCTTTCTTT	CSARDTGSRTEAFF
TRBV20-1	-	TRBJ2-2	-	TGCAGTGCCCCCAGAGGCACTAACACCGGGGAGCTGTTTTTT	CSAPRGTNTGELFF
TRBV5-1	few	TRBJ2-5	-	TGCGCCAGCAGCTTGACTATGTGGTCAGGGGGGTACCAAGAGACCCAGTACTTC	CASSLTMWSGGYQETQYF
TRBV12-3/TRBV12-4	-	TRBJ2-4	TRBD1	TGTGCCAGCAGAGTATCCGGGACAGGGAGGGACATTCAGTACTTC	CASRVSGTGRDIQYF
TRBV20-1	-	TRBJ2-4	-	TGCAGTGCTTCCAGGGGCCCAGGGGACATTCAGTACTTC	CSASRGPGDIQYF
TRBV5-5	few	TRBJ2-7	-	TGTGCCAGCAGCCTGGAATTTGGACAGTCTACGGGGCAGTACTTC	CASSLEFGQSTGQYF
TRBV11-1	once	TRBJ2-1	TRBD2	TGTGCCAGCAGCTTATCGGGACTAGCGGGAGGGCCGGGGCACAATGAGCAGTTCTTC	CASSLSGLAGGPGHNEQFF